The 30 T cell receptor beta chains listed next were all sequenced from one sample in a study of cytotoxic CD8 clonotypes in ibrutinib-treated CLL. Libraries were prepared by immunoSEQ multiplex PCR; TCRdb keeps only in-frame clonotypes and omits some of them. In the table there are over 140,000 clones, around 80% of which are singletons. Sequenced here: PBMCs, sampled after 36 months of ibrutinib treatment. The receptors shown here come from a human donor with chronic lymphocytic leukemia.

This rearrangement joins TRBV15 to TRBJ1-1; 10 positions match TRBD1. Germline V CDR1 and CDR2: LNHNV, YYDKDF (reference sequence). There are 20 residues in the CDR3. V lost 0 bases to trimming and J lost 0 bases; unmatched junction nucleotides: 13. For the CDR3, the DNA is TGTGCCACCAGCAGAGATTATTTACGACAGGGGGCCGTTTTGAACACTGAAGCTTTCTTT. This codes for CATSRDYLRQGAVLNTEAFF.

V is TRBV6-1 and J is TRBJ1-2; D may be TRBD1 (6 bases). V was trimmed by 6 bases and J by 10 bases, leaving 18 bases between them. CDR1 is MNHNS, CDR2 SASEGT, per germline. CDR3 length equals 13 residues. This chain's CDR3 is CASRETGLGFYTF. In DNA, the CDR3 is TGTGCCAGCAGGGAGACAGGATTGGGCTTCTACACCTTC.

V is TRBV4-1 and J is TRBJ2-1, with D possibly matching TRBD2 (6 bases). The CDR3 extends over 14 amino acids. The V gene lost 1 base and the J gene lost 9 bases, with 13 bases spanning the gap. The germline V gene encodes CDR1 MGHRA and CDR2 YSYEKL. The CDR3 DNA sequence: TGCGCCAGCAGCCAAGCCCCGGGAGTCAGTGAGCAGTTCTTC. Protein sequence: CASSQAPGVSEQFF.

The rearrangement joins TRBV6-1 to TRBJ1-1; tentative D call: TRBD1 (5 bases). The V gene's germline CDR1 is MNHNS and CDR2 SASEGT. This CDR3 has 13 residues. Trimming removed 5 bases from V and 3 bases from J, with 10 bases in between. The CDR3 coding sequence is TGTGCCAGCAGTTCGAGGGGCGACACTGAAGCTTTCTTT. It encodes CASSSRGDTEAFF.

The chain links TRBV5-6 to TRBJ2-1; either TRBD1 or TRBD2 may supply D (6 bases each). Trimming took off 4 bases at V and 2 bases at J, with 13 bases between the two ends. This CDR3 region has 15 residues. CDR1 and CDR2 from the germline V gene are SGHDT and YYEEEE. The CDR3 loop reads CASSPGGFPYNEQFF. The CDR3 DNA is TGTGCCAGCAGCCCCGGGGGCTTCCCCTACAATGAGCAGTTCTTC.

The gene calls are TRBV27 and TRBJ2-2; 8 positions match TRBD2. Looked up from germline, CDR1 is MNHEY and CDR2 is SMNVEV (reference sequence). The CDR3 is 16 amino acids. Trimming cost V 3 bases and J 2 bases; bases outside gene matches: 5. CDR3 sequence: CASSFVGLANTGELFF. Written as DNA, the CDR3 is TGTGCCAGCAGTTTCGTAGGACTAGCCAACACCGGGGAGCTGTTTTTT.

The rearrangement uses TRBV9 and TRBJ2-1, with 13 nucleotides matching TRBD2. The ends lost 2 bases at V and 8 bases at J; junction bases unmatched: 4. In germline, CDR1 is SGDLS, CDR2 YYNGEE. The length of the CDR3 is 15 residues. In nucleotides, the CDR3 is TGTGCCAGCAGCGTCGGGACTAGCGGGATTTATGAGCAGTTCTTC. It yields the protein CASSVGTSGIYEQFF. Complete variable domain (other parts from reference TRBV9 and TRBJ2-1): DSGVTQTPKHLITATGQRVTLRCSPRSGDLSVYWYQQSLDQGLQFLIQYYNGEERAKGNILERFSAQQFPDLHSELNLSSLELGDSALYFCASSVGTSGIYEQFFGPGTRLTVL.

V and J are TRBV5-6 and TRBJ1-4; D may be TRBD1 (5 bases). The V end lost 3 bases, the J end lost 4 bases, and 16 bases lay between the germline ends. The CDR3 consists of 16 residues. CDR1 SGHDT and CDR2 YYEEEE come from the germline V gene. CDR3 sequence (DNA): TGTGCCAGCAGCTGGGGTTCAGGGCGGGTTAATGAAAAACTGTTTTTT. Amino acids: CASSWGSGRVNEKLFF.

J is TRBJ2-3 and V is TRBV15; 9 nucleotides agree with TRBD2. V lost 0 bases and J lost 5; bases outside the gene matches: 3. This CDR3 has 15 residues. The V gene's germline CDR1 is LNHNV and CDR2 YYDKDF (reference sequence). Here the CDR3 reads CATSREEAGGDTQYF. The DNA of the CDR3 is TGTGCCACCAGCAGAGAAGAAGCGGGGGGAGATACGCAGTATTTT.

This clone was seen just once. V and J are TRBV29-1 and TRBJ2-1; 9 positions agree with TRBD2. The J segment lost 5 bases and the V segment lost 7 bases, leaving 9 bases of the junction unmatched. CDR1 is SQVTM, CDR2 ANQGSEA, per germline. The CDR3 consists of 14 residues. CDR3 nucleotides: TGCAGCGGCCGAGGGACTAGCCGCCACAATGAGCAGTTCTTC. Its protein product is CSGRGTSRHNEQFF.

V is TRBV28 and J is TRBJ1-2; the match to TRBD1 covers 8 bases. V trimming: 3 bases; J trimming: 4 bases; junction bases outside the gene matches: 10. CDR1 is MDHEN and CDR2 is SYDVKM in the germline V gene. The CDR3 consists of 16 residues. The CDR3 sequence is CASSLSLTGAVYGYTF. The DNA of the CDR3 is TGTGCCAGCAGTTTGTCTCTGACAGGGGCGGTCTATGGCTACACCTTC.

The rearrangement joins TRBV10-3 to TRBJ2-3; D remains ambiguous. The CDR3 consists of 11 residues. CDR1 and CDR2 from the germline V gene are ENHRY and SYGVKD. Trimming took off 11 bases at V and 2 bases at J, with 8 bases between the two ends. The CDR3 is CAVGYTDTQYF. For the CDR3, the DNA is TGTGCCGTCGGATACACAGATACGCAGTATTTT.

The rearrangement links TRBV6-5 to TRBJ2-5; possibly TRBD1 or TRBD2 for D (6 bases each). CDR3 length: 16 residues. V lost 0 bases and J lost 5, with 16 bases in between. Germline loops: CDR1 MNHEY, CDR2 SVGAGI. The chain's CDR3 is CASSYSGAGDLETQYF. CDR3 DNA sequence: TGTGCCAGCAGTTACTCGGGTGCAGGGGACTTGGAGACCCAGTACTTC.

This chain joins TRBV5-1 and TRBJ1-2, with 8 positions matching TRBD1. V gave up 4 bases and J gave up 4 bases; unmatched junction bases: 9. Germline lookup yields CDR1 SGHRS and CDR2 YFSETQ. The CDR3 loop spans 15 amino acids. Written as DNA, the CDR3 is TGCGCCAGCAGCAAGGGACAGGAAAGGATCTATGGCTACACCTTC. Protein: CASSKGQERIYGYTF. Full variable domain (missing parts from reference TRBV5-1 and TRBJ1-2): KAGVTQTPRYLIKTRGQQVTLSCSPISGHRSVSWYQQTPGQGLQFLFEYFSETQRNKGNFPGRFSGRQFSNSRSEMNVSTLELGDSALYLCASSKGQERIYGYTFGSGTRLTVV.

As DNA, the CDR3 is TGCGCCAGCAGCTTGGTGTCAGAAGCCACTGAAGCTTTCTTT. This translates into CASSLVSEATEAFF. This rearrangement joins TRBV5-1 to TRBJ1-1; D remains unclear. Trimming took off 0 bases at V and 4 bases at J, with 10 bases between the two ends. This CDR3 has 14 residues. In germline, CDR1 is SGHRS, CDR2 YFSETQ.

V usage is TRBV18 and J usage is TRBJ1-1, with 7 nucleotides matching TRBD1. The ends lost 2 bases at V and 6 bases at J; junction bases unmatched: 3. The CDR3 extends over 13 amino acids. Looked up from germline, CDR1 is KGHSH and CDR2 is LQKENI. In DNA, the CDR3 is TGTGCCAGCTCACCAAGACAGGGACCTGAAGCTTTCTTT. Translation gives CASSPRQGPEAFF. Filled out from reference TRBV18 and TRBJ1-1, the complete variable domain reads NAGVMQNPRHLVRRRGQEARLRCSPMKGHSHVYWYRQLPEEGLKFMVYLQKENIIDESGMPKERFSAEFPKEGPSILRIQQVVRGDSAAYFCASSPRQGPEAFFGQGTRLTVV.

Written as DNA, the CDR3 is TGTGCCAGCAGTGAGGAGGGCGGGAGCTCCTACAATGAGCAGTTCTTC. As protein: CASSEEGGSSYNEQFF. The rearrangement links TRBV6-4 to TRBJ2-1, with TRBD2 matching over 7 bases. Germline assignment: CDR1 MRHNA and CDR2 SNTAGT. CDR3 length equals 16 residues. Trimming took 3 bases from V and 0 from J; bases not matched to a gene: 5.

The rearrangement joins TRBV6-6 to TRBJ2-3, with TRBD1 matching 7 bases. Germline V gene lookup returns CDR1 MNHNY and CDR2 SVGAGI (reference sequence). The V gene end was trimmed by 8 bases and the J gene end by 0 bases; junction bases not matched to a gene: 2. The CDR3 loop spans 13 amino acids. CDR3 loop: CASRDRSTDTQYF. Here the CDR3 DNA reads TGTGCCAGCCGGGACAGAAGCACAGATACGCAGTATTTT.

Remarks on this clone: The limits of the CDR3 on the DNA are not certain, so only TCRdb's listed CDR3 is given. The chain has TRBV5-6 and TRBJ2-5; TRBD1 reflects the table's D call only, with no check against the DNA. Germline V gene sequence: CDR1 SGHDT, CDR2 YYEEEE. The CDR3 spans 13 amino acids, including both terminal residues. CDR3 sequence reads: CASSVGAGTGEYF.

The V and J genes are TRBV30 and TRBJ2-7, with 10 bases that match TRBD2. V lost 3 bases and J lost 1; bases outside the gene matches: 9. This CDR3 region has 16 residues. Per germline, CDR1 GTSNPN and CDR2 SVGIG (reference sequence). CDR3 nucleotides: TGTGCCTGGAGACAATACGGACTAGCGGATTCCTACGAGCAGTACTTC. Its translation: CAWRQYGLADSYEQYF. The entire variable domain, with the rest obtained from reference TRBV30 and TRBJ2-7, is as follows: SQTIHQWPATLVQPVGSPLSLECTVEGTSNPNLYWYRQAAGRGLQLLFYSVGIGQISSEVPQNLSASRPQDRQFILSSKKLLLSDSGFYLCAWRQYGLADSYEQYFGPGTRLTVT.

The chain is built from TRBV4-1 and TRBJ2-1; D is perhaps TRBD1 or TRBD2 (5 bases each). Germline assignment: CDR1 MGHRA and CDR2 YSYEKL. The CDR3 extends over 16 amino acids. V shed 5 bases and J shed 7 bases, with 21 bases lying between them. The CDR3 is CASSSLARDPTNEQFF. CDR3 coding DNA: TGCGCCAGCAGCTCTCTTGCTCGGGACCCGACAAATGAGCAGTTCTTC.

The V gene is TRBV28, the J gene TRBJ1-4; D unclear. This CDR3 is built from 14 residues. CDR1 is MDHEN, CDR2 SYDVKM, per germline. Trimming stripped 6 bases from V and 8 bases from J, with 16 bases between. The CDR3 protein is CASRGFDLVEKLFF. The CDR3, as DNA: TGTGCCAGCAGAGGTTTCGACTTGGTGGAAAAACTGTTTTTT. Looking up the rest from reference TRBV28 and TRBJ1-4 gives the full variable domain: DVKVTQSSRYLVKRTGEKVFLECVQDMDHENMFWYRQDPGLGLRLIYFSYDVKMKEKGDIPEGYSVSREKKERFSLILESASTNQTSMYLCASRGFDLVEKLFFGSGTQLSVL.

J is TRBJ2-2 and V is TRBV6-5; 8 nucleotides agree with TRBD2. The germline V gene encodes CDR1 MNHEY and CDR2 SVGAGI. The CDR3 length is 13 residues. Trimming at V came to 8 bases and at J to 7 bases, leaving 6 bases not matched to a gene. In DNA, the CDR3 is TGTGCCAGCCTTGCGGGGGGAGGCGGGGAGCTGTTTTTT. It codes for CASLAGGGGELFF.

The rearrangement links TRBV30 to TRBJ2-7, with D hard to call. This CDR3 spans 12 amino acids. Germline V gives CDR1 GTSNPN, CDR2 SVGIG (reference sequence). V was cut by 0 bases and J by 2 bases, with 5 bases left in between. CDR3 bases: TGTGCCTGGAGTGTAAACGCCTACGAGCAGTACTTC. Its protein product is CAWSVNAYEQYF. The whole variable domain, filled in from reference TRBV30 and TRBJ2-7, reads SQTIHQWPATLVQPVGSPLSLECTVEGTSNPNLYWYRQAAGRGLQLLFYSVGIGQISSEVPQNLSASRPQDRQFILSSKKLLLSDSGFYLCAWSVNAYEQYFGPGTRLTVT.

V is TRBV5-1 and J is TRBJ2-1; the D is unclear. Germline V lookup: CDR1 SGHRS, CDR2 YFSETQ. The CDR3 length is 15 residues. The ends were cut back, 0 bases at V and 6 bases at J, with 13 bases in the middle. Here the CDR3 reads CASSLVPSRRNEQFF. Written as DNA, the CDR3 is TGCGCCAGCAGCTTGGTTCCCTCCCGGCGCAATGAGCAGTTCTTC.

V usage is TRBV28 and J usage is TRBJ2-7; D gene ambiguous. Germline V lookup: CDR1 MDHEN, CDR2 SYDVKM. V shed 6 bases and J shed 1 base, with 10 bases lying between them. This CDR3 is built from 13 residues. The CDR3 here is CASSPVSSYEQYF. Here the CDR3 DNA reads TGTGCCAGCAGCCCGGTATCTTCCTACGAGCAGTACTTC.

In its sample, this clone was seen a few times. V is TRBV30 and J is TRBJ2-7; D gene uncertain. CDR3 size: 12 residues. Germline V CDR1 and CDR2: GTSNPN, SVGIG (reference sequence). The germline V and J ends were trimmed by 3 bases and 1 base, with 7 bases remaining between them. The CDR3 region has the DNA TGTGCCTGGAGAGACCTTTCCTACGAGCAGTACTTC. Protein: CAWRDLSYEQYF.

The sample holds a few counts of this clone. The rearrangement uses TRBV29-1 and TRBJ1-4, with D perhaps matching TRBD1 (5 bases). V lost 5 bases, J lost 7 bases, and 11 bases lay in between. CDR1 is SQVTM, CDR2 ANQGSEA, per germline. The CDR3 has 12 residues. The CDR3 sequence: CSVRGRAEKLFF. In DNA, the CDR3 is TGCAGCGTTCGAGGCAGGGCTGAAAAACTGTTTTTT.

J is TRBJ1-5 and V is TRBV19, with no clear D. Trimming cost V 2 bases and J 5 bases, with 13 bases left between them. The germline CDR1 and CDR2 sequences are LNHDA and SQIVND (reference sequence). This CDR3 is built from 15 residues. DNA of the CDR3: TGTGCCAGTAGTATAACGGAGGGATCCTATCAGCCCCAGCATTTT. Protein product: CASSITEGSYQPQHF.

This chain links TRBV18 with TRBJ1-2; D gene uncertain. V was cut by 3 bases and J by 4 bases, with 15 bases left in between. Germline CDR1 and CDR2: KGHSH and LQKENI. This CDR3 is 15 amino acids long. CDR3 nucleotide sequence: TGTGCCAGCTCACCCGAAAACGAGGGAGTCTATGGCTACACCTTC. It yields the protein CASSPENEGVYGYTF. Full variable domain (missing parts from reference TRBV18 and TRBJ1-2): NAGVMQNPRHLVRRRGQEARLRCSPMKGHSHVYWYRQLPEEGLKFMVYLQKENIIDESGMPKERFSAEFPKEGPSILRIQQVVRGDSAAYFCASSPENEGVYGYTFGSGTRLTVV.